The clone carrying this T cell receptor beta chain was observed many times. From germline, CDR1 is SGHVS and CDR2 FNYEAQ. V lost 2 bases and J lost 6, with 10 bases in between. This CDR3 is built from 14 residues. These data are taken from a study of metastatic and nonmetastatic thyroid tumors. Using MiXCR, TCRdb re-called clones from the PCR reads. The table has around 20,000 clones, around 15% seen once. Before thyroid surgery, none of the patients had received any treatment. Sequencing input: tumor tissue. This TCR was recovered from a female donor with papillary thyroid cancer or a benign thyroid nodule (not recorded which). Some clones in this sample may be carry-over from other donors' samples. The J gene is TRBJ2-2, the V gene TRBV7-6, with D uncertain. In nucleotides, the CDR3 is TGTGCCAGCAGCTTACTCCTGGGTTCCGGGGAGCTGTTTTTT. This translates into CASSLLLGSGELFF.